This T cell receptor beta chain appears in the sequencing data of a study of blood T cell repertoires in COVID-19 (dated by TCRdb to about 2020). Context from the whole study: Samples from collaborators originated in the United States, Italy and Spain and spanned both the acute and convalescent phases of COVID-19. The material from the prospective study consisted of cDNA or gDNA derived from T cells, B-cell-depleted T cells, or PBMCs. Deeply sampled blood TCRbeta repertoires from subjects exposed to, actively infected with, or recovered from COVID-19 were included in the dataset. The repertoires were released in a freely available public database meant as a resource for research on the immune response to SARS-CoV-2. Samples came from the ongoing ImmuneRACE study (first 160 participants) plus 1,254 subjects from 6 global collaborators. A de-identified subject ID, COVID-19 status, age in years and sex were almost always included in the sample metadata. Where available, HLA class I and class II types were taken from metadata supplied by the sample provider and were not determined by assay-based typing.

Including cysteine and phenylalanine, the CDR3 has 14 amino acids. CDR3 DNA is the only sequence kept; it has 42 bases, read in frame from the first base. Per the germline V gene, SQVTM is the CDR1 and ANQGSEA is the CDR2. V is pruned by 7 bases and J by 0 bases, leaving 5 bases of the junction without a gene match. The paper's findings and limits, for the study overall: How much clinical and demographic metadata was included differed by source and by participant, and the metadata was provided uncurated.

Note on this clone: It lacks a known antigen. No much larger clonotype is one base removed from it; base qualities were not supplied.

TCRbeta CDR3 regions were amplified from genomic DNA using the immunoSEQ Assay, a bias-controlled multiplex PCR. The paper's data handling went like this. Within the assay, amplification of reference gene primers was used to estimate how many nucleated cells each sample contained. Sequence reads were collapsed and filtered to measure the absolute abundance of every unique TCRbeta CDR3 rearrangement. For each sample, productive Simpson clonality was calculated as the square root of Simpson's diversity index across productive rearrangements. As stored in TCRdb, this immuneACCESS dataset retains in-frame rearrangements with V and J assigned. A fraction of the clones does not appear; measured against another copy, unresolved V genes explain less than half of the discrepancy, and the remainder lacks a known reason. V and J calls and clone size are those listed in that table; D and trimming were worked out from the DNA. This sample holds 240,000 or so clones; more than 85% were observed only once. The top ten clones comprise approximately 9% of the sample.

Enrolling through a virtual design, the prospective study's participants ranged in age from about 18 to 89 years and lived across some 23 United States geographic areas. To assign participants to cohorts, the prospective study relied on clinical history that participants themselves reported in a screening survey and a study questionnaire. Recovered participants in ImmuneRACE Cohort 3 were defined by two consecutive negative NP/OP PCR tests, clearance by a healthcare professional, or resolution of symptoms. Each participant in the prospective study had whole blood, serum and a nasopharyngeal or oropharyngeal swab collected by mobile phlebotomists. Over a roughly two-month period, participants in the prospective study had the option of providing additional blood draws and questionnaires. Before DNA extraction, prospective study blood samples were shipped either frozen or at room temperature.

The sequenced sample consisted of PBMCs or T cells enriched from blood (not recorded which). The rearranged chain carries TRBV29-1 and TRBJ2-2, with 7 bases matching TRBD1. The clonotype was recovered from a man in his forties who had recovered from COVID-19. The CDR3 region: CSGHRGANTGELFF. The sequence in DNA is TGCAGCGGACACAGGGGCGCGAACACCGGGGAGCTGTTTTTT.